This is a list of T cell receptor beta chains from one sample in a study of blood T cell repertoires in COVID-19. This table comes from immunoSEQ multiplex PCR, and its TCRdb copy is limited to in-frame clones, with some not included. The sample lists approximately 76,000 clones; about 90% were seen once. Input material: peripheral blood. These receptors all stem from a human donor in a cohort sampled during active COVID-19. CDR3s include the opening cysteine and the closing phenylalanine or tryptophan. A D gene is named only where the DNA matches it firmly. The listing skips clone size in some rows; elsewhere it reads once, few, many or a size class.

v_gene	abundance	len	d_gene	j_gene	CDR3nt	CDR3aa
TRBV5-6	.	12	.	TRBJ1-1	TGTGCCAGCAGCTTGGAGAGAACTGAAGCTTTCTTT	CASSLERTEAFF
TRBV6-5	.	14	.	TRBJ1-2	TGTGCCAGCAGGGGAGATTCAGCTAACTATGGCTACACCTTC	CASRGDSANYGYTF
TRBV27	.	14	.	TRBJ1-1	TGTGCCAGCAGTTTGGGTCAGGGGTCAACTGAAGCTTTCTTT	CASSLGQGSTEAFF
TRBV14	.	15	.	TRBJ1-1	TGTGCCAGCAGCCAAGTTACGGGGTTGAACACTGAAGCTTTCTTT	CASSQVTGLNTEAFF
TRBV9	.	12	.	TRBJ2-7	TGTGCCAGCAGCGGCGAACGCGGAAAGCAGTACTTC	CASSGERGKQYF
TRBV27	.	20	TRBD2	TRBJ2-6	TGTGCCAGCAGTCATTGGAGCGGGGGGAGACCCAACTCTGGGGCCAACGTCCTGACTTTC	CASSHWSGGRPNSGANVLTF
TRBV7-8	once	15	TRBD1	TRBJ1-4	TGTGCCAGCAGCTCTATTCGGGACAGAAATGAAAAACTGTTTTTT	CASSSIRDRNEKLFF
TRBV3-1/TRBV3-2	.	14	TRBD1	TRBJ1-1	TGTGCCAGCAGCCCCGGGACAGTCACCACTGAAGCTTTCTTT	CASSPGTVTTEAFF
TRBV11-3	.	21	.	TRBJ2-7	TGTGCCAGCAGCTTAGAATGGGGCGGGACGGACACACCACCCAACTCCTACGAGCAGTACTTC	CASSLEWGGTDTPPNSYEQYF
TRBV5-4	.	19	TRBD1	TRBJ2-7	TGTGCCAGCAGCTTAGGGGTTAGAAAACGGGACAGGGTAACCTACGAGCAGTACTTC	CASSLGVRKRDRVTYEQYF
TRBV3-1/TRBV3-2	.	17	.	TRBJ2-7	TGTGCCAGCAGCCACCCTATTAGGACAGCCCCAACCTACGAGCAGTACTTC	CASSHPIRTAPTYEQYF
TRBV11-2	once	11	TRBD1	TRBJ2-7	TGTGCCAGCAGCTTAAGGGACAGGGAGTACTTC	CASSLRDREYF
TRBV30	.	13	TRBD1	TRBJ1-1	TGTGCCTGGAGTGTCCAAGGGGGCCGAGAAGCTTTCTTT	CAWSVQGGREAFF
TRBV6-1	once	15	.	TRBJ1-6	TGTGCCAGCAGTGAAACCCAGGGGAGTAATTCACCCCTCCACTTT	CASSETQGSNSPLHF
TRBV11-2	.	14	.	TRBJ1-1	TGTGCCAGCAGCCCACGGGGGGGTCGGACTGAAGCTTTCTTT	CASSPRGGRTEAFF
TRBV4-3	.	16	.	TRBJ2-7	TGCGCCAGCAGCCAAGTCCCCAGGGTTTCGCCCTACGAGCAGTACTTC	CASSQVPRVSPYEQYF
TRBV28	.	17	.	TRBJ1-4	TGTGCCAGCCAAGAAATTATTCTCCCCGGGGCTAATGAAAAACTGTTTTTT	CASQEIILPGANEKLFF
TRBV11-2	once	18	.	TRBJ1-1	TGTGCCAGCAGCCCCGTCCGGGGGAAGGGGCCCGGGGGGGATGAAGCTTTCTTT	CASSPVRGKGPGGDEAFF
TRBV7-8	once	13	.	TRBJ2-7	TGTGCCAGCAGCTTAGGTGCAGACTACGAGCAGTACTTC	CASSLGADYEQYF
TRBV4-2	.	14	TRBD2	TRBJ2-7	TGTGCCAGCAGCCAGGGTTGGGGGGGCTACGAGCAGTACTTC	CASSQGWGGYEQYF
TRBV29-1	.	14	.	TRBJ1-4	TGCAGCGTCGCGGAAGGGGGAACTAATGAAAAACTGTTTTTT	CSVAEGGTNEKLFF
TRBV6-5	.	16	TRBD1	TRBJ1-2	TGTGCCAGCAGTTACTCTCCGGGACAGGGGGCTGAGGGCTACACCTTC	CASSYSPGQGAEGYTF
TRBV7-2	.	13	TRBD1	TRBJ1-4	TGTGCCAGCAGCTTAACAGGGGGGGTAAAACTGTTTTTT	CASSLTGGVKLFF
TRBV19	.	17	.	TRBJ2-7	TGTGCCAGTAGTATAGGCTTCCGGGGAGATCCCTACTACGAGCAGTACTTC	CASSIGFRGDPYYEQYF
TRBV5-1	.	15	.	TRBJ1-1	TGCGCCAGCAGCTTGGACAGGGCTGGGAACACTGAAGCTTTCTTT	CASSLDRAGNTEAFF
TRBV30	.	13	.	TRBJ2-7	TGTGCCTGGACAGGGGCCAACGCCTACGAGCAGTACTTC	CAWTGANAYEQYF
TRBV6-5	.	14	.	TRBJ1-1	TGTGCCAGCAATATGGCCGCGGGAGGCACTGAAGCTTTCTTT	CASNMAAGGTEAFF
TRBV6-2/TRBV6-3	.	16	TRBD2	TRBJ2-7	TGTGCCAGCAGTTCCGGACTAGCGGGGGGGCCGGACGAGCAGTACTTC	CASSSGLAGGPDEQYF
TRBV10-3	once	15	TRBD1	TRBJ2-7	TGTGCCATCAGTGAGTCGAGGGACAGGGGCCACGAGCAGTACTTC	CAISESRDRGHEQYF
TRBV19	.	13	TRBD1	TRBJ1-1	TGTGCCAGTAGTCAAAACAGGGGGACTGAAGCTTTCTTT	CASSQNRGTEAFF
TRBV18	.	16	.	TRBJ2-7	TGTGCCAGCTCACCACCGCCGGGACAAATTTCCTACGAGCAGTACTTC	CASSPPPGQISYEQYF
TRBV30	.	13	.	TRBJ1-4	TGTGCCTGGAGTGACGGTTCGGGTGAAAAACTGTTTTTT	CAWSDGSGEKLFF
TRBV6-1	once	14	.	TRBJ2-7	TGTGCCAGCAGTGAAGAGTTGCCCGGCTACGAGCAGTACTTC	CASSEELPGYEQYF
TRBV5-1	.	14	TRBD1	TRBJ1-1	TGCGCCAGCAGCCTTCGACAGGGGGGCACTGAAGCTTTCTTT	CASSLRQGGTEAFF
TRBV19	.	14	TRBD1	TRBJ1-1	TGTGCCAGTAGCGTAACAGGGGATCAGGCTGAAGCTTTCTTT	CASSVTGDQAEAFF
TRBV13	.	13	TRBD2	TRBJ2-7	TGTGCCAGCAGCTCCGGACTAGAGTACGAGCAGTACTTC	CASSSGLEYEQYF
TRBV7-3	.	15	.	TRBJ2-2	TGTGCCAGCAGCTTAATGGTAGCCTACACCGGGGAGCTGTTTTTT	CASSLMVAYTGELFF
TRBV9	.	14	TRBD1	TRBJ2-7	TGTGCCAGCAGCCCTTGGGACAGGGAAGACGAGCAGTACTTC	CASSPWDREDEQYF
TRBV4-2	.	16	TRBD2	TRBJ2-5	TGTGCCAGCAGCCAAGAGCAACTAGCGGGCCAAGAGACCCAGTACTTC	CASSQEQLAGQETQYF
TRBV3-1/TRBV3-2	.	15	TRBD1	TRBJ1-2	TGTGCCAGCAGCGCCCGGACAGGGGAAGCCTATGGCTACACCTTC	CASSARTGEAYGYTF
TRBV11-2	.	17	TRBD1	TRBJ1-1	TGTGCCAGCAGACAGGGGCGGGGTATGGGCCCCCCCACTGAAGCTTTCTTT	CASRQGRGMGPPTEAFF